This entry describes one TCR beta chain. These data come from a study of cytomegalovirus exposure and HLA in healthy donors. The PCR made use of 60 Vbeta and 13 Jbeta primers. The method was immunoSEQ multiplex PCR; TCRdb's version includes in-frame clones alone and lacks a portion of them. Of 150,000 to 170,000 clones listed, over 70% are singletons. V lost 4 bases to trimming and J lost 2 bases; unmatched junction nucleotides: 1. Germline assignment: CDR1 LNHDA and CDR2 SQIVND (reference sequence). The CDR3 runs to 15 residues. The sequence came from a man under 40 in good health and CMV-seronegative. The V call is TRBV19, the J call TRBJ2-1; TRBD2 matches 11 bases. The sequencing sample was made of PBMCs. In nucleotides, the CDR3 is TGTGCCAGTAGTAAGACTAGCGGGGCCTACAATGAGCAGTTCTTC. Its translation: CASSKTSGAYNEQFF.